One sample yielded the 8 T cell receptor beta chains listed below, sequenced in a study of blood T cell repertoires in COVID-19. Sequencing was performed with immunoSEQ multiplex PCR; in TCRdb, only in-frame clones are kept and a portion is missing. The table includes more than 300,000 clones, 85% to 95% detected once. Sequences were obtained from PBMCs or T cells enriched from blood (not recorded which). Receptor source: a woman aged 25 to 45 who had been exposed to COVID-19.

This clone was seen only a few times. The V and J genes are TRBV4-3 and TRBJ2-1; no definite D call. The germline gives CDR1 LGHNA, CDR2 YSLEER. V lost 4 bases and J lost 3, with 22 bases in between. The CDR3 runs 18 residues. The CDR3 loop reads CASSLTRVSIAGYNEQFF. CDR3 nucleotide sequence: TGCGCCAGCAGCCTTACAAGAGTTAGTATCGCAGGCTACAATGAGCAGTTCTTC.

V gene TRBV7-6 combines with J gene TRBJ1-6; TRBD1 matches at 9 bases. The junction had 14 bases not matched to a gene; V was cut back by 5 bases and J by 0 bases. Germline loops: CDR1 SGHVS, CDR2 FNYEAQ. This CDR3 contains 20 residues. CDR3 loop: CASSRRDRGSLSSYNSPLHF. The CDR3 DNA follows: TGTGCCAGCAGCAGGCGAGACAGGGGGAGTCTGAGCTCCTATAATTCACCCCTCCACTTT.

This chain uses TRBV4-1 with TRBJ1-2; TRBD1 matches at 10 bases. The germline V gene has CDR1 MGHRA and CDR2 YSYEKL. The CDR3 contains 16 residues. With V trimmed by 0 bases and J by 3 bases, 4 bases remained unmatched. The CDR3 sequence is CASSQERTGGYYGYTF. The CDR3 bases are TGCGCCAGCAGCCAAGAAAGGACAGGGGGTTACTATGGCTACACCTTC.

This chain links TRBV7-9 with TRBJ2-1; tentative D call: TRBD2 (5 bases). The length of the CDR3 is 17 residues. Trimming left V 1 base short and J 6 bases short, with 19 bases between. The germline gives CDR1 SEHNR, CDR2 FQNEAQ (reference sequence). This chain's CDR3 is CASSLGGALAFGNEQFF. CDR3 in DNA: TGTGCCAGCAGCTTAGGTGGTGCTCTAGCCTTCGGCAATGAGCAGTTCTTC.

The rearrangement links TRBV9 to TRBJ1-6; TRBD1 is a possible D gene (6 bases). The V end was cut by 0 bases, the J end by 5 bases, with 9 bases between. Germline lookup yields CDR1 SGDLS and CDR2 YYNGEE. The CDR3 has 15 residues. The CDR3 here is CASSVGGHNNSPLHF. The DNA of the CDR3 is TGTGCCAGCAGCGTAGGGGGACACAATAATTCACCCCTCCACTTT.

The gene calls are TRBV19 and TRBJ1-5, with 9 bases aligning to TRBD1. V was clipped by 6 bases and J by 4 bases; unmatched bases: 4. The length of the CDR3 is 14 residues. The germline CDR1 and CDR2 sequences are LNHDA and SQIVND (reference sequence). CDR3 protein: CASRDRGRNQPQHF. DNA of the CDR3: TGTGCCAGTAGGGACAGGGGAAGAAATCAGCCCCAGCATTTT.

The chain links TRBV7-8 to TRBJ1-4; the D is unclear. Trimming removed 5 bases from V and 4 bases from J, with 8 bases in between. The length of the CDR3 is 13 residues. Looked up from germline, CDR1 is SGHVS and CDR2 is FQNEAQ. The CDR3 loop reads CASSRSSNEKLFF. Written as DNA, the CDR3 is TGTGCCAGCAGCCGGTCGAGTAATGAAAAACTGTTTTTT.

CDR3 loop: CASSISQGESSYNEQFF. CDR3 in DNA: TGTGCCAGTAGTATTTCCCAGGGGGAGAGCTCCTACAATGAGCAGTTCTTC. This rearrangement joins TRBV19 to TRBJ2-1; 7 bases are shared with TRBD1. V gave up 3 bases and J gave up 0 bases; unmatched junction bases: 8. CDR1 LNHDA and CDR2 SQIVND come from the germline V gene (reference sequence). The CDR3 runs 17 residues.